These 20 T cell receptor beta chains were sequenced from one sample in a study of cytomegalovirus exposure and HLA in healthy donors. PCR amplification relied on 60 Vbeta primers (plus 13 Jbeta primers). This table comes from immunoSEQ multiplex PCR, and its TCRdb copy is limited to in-frame clones, with some not included. This sample's clone table lists tens of thousands of clones. Sequences were obtained from PBMCs. These receptors originate from a woman aged 40 to 50 in good health and CMV-seropositive.

The chain is built from TRBV29-1 and TRBJ2-1, with 7 bases that match TRBD2. Germline V gene data show CDR1 as SQVTM and CDR2 as ANQGSEA. The CDR3 contains 13 residues. With V trimmed by 7 bases and J by 3 bases, 6 bases remained unmatched. In DNA form, the CDR3 reads TGCAGCGCTGGGACTAACTACTACAATGAGCAGTTCTTC. This gives the protein CSAGTNYYNEQFF.

The chain recombines TRBV9 with TRBJ2-1; 9 bases map to TRBD1. Germline V lookup: CDR1 SGDLS, CDR2 YYNGEE. V gave up 0 bases and J gave up 9 bases; unmatched junction bases: 4. The CDR3 runs to 14 residues. CDR3 protein: CASSVVGQGVEQFF. In DNA form, the CDR3 reads TGTGCCAGCAGCGTAGTGGGACAGGGAGTTGAGCAGTTCTTC.

The V gene is TRBV5-4, the J gene TRBJ2-2; the match to TRBD2 covers 9 bases. The CDR3 contains 15 residues. V lost 4 bases and J lost 1; bases outside the gene matches: 2. Germline V CDR1 and CDR2: SGHNT, YYREEE (reference sequence). CDR3 in amino acids: CASSQTSGNTGELFF. CDR3 DNA: TGTGCCAGCAGCCAGACTAGCGGGAACACCGGGGAGCTGTTTTTT.

This chain connects TRBV5-5 to TRBJ2-5; 10 bases fit TRBD2. CDR3 length equals 14 residues. J gave up 5 bases and V 2 bases, and 3 bases lay outside the gene matches. Per germline, CDR1 SGHKS and CDR2 YYEKEE (reference sequence). This chain's CDR3 is CASSLGTSVETQYF. The CDR3 bases are TGTGCCAGCAGCTTAGGGACTAGCGTGGAGACCCAGTACTTC.

V is TRBV6-5 and J is TRBJ1-5; a possible D gene is TRBD1 (5 bases). The germline V gene encodes CDR1 MNHEY and CDR2 SVGAGI. The CDR3 extends over 15 amino acids. V shed 0 bases and J shed 7 bases, with 13 bases lying between them. This CDR3 reads CASSYSGLPGQPQHF. CDR3 bases: TGTGCCAGCAGTTACTCGGGACTCCCAGGGCAGCCCCAGCATTTT.

CDR3 region: CASSVEAGEGTDTQYF. The CDR3 DNA reads as TGTGCCAGCAGCGTAGAGGCGGGAGAAGGCACAGATACGCAGTATTTT. The rearrangement links TRBV9 to TRBJ2-3, with 7 bases that match TRBD2. Germline V gene lookup returns CDR1 SGDLS and CDR2 YYNGEE. Trimming at V came to 0 bases and at J to 1 base, leaving 5 bases not matched to a gene. The CDR3 runs 16 residues.

V is TRBV7-9 and J is TRBJ1-1, with 9 bases identical to TRBD1. In germline, CDR1 is SEHNR, CDR2 FQNEAQ (reference sequence). This CDR3 is 13 amino acids long. The junction had 9 bases not matched to a gene; V was cut back by 5 bases and J by 11 bases. As DNA, the CDR3 is TGTGCCAGCAGCCAGCAACAGGGGGCGCATGCTTTCTTT. Protein product: CASSQQQGAHAFF.

The chain links TRBV7-6 to TRBJ2-7; 9 positions match TRBD2. Per the germline V gene, CDR1 is SGHVS and CDR2 is FNYEAQ. CDR3 length: 13 amino acids. Trimming cost V 5 bases and J 3 bases; bases outside gene matches: 2. CDR3 DNA sequence: TGTGCCAGCAGCCAGACTAGCGGCTACGAGCAGTACTTC. Its protein is CASSQTSGYEQYF.

The CDR3 sequence: CASSLRRGMIAFF. The CDR3 DNA reads TGTGCCAGCAGCCTTAGGAGAGGGATGATAGCTTTCTTT. The rearrangement joins TRBV6-5 to TRBJ1-1; D is ambiguous. The length of the CDR3 is 13 residues. V shed 6 bases and J shed 10 bases, with 18 bases lying between them. The V gene's germline CDR1 is MNHEY and CDR2 SVGAGI.

V is TRBV27 and J is TRBJ1-1, with 9 nucleotides matching TRBD1. Germline V gene lookup returns CDR1 MNHEY and CDR2 SMNVEV (reference sequence). The V segment lost 3 bases and the J segment 11 bases; nucleotides outside the gene matches: 13. The length of the CDR3 is 15 residues. The CDR3 DNA reads as TGTGCCAGCAGTTTCCTAACAGGGGGCGCAAGTCGTGCTTTCTTT. Its translation: CASSFLTGGASRAFF.

This chain uses TRBV6-5 with TRBJ2-3, with 11 bases fitting TRBD2. J gave up 3 bases and V 4 bases, and 3 bases lay outside the gene matches. The CDR3 extends over 15 amino acids. Per the germline V gene, CDR1 is MNHEY and CDR2 is SVGAGI. CDR3 region: CASSSLAGGTDTQYF. The CDR3 nucleotides read TGTGCCAGCAGTTCGCTAGCGGGAGGTACAGATACGCAGTATTTT.

This sequence joins TRBV7-2 and TRBJ1-2, with TRBD1 matching 10 bases. V lost 5 bases, J lost 5 bases, and 8 bases stayed unmatched. The germline gives CDR1 SGHTA, CDR2 FQGNSA. The CDR3 contains 15 residues. The chain's CDR3 is CASSPRTGGRYGYTF. Written as DNA, the CDR3 is TGTGCCAGCAGCCCCCGGACAGGGGGGAGATATGGCTACACCTTC.

The chain's CDR3 is CAWITRTGFIWNTEAFF. CDR3 sequence (DNA): TGTGCCTGGATTACCCGGACAGGTTTCATATGGAACACTGAAGCTTTCTTT. The chain is built from TRBV30 and TRBJ1-1; 7 bases align to TRBD1. The V segment lost 4 bases and the J segment 1 base; nucleotides outside the gene matches: 15. Germline CDR1 is GTSNPN and CDR2 is SVGIG (reference sequence). The CDR3 runs to 17 residues.

The chain is built from TRBV18 and TRBJ2-3, with 7 bases matching TRBD1. J lost 3 bases, V lost 10 bases, and 7 bases had no gene match. CDR3 size: 13 residues. Per germline, CDR1 KGHSH and CDR2 LQKENI. CDR3 in DNA: TGTGCCATCAGGACAGGAGAAACAGATACGCAGTATTTT. Translating it yields CAIRTGETDTQYF. Full variable domain (rest looked up from reference TRBV18 and TRBJ2-3): NAGVMQNPRHLVRRRGQEARLRCSPMKGHSHVYWYRQLPEEGLKFMVYLQKENIIDESGMPKERFSAEFPKEGPSILRIQQVVRGDSAAYFCAIRTGETDTQYFGPGTRLTVL.

This chain's CDR3 is CASSLSSYEQYF. For the CDR3, the DNA is TGCGCCAGCAGCCTCAGCTCCTACGAGCAGTACTTC. The V gene is TRBV4-3, the J gene TRBJ2-7, with D unresolved. Germline assignment: CDR1 LGHNA and CDR2 YSLEER. With 4 bases removed from V and 0 bases from J, the gap between germline ends came to 4 bases. The CDR3 has 12 amino acids.

The V call is TRBV28, the J call TRBJ1-1, with TRBD1 matching over 9 bases. The germline V gene encodes CDR1 MDHEN and CDR2 SYDVKM. Trimming cost V 6 bases and J 8 bases; bases outside gene matches: 7. The CDR3 runs to 13 residues. The CDR3 loop reads CASSPDRGLEAFF. The CDR3 DNA is TGTGCCAGCAGCCCGGACAGGGGCCTCGAAGCTTTCTTT. Combining the CDR3 with reference TRBV28 and TRBJ1-1 gives the whole variable domain DVKVTQSSRYLVKRTGEKVFLECVQDMDHENMFWYRQDPGLGLRLIYFSYDVKMKEKGDIPEGYSVSREKKERFSLILESASTNQTSMYLCASSPDRGLEAFFGQGTRLTVV.

On this clone: The junction and the germline gene differ at one end; a read error may be behind it. The rearrangement joins TRBV7-7 to TRBJ2-1; 12 positions match TRBD2. The germline gives CDR1 SSHAT, CDR2 FNYEAQ (reference sequence). CDR3 length: 15 residues. CDR3 region: CASSKTSGSAGEQFF. The DNA of the CDR3 is TGTGCTAGCAGTAAGACTAGCGGGAGCGCCGGTGAGCAGTTCTTC.

The rearrangement uses TRBV5-4 and TRBJ2-1; TRBD2 agrees at 13 bases. CDR3 length equals 17 residues. Germline-derived CDR1 and CDR2 are SGHNT and YYREEE (reference sequence). Trimming took 4 bases from V and 5 from J; bases not matched to a gene: 9. CDR3 sequence (DNA): TGTGCCAGCAGCCGACTAGCGGGAGGCCGTGATAACAATGAGCAGTTCTTC. Translation gives CASSRLAGGRDNNEQFF.

This chain links TRBV29-1 with TRBJ2-1, with 11 bases fitting TRBD2. CDR3 length: 16 amino acids. Looked up from germline, CDR1 is SQVTM and CDR2 is ANQGSEA. After removal of 2 bases from V and 4 bases from J, the junction contained 7 bases not matched to a gene. This CDR3 is CSVEPSLAGAYNEQFF. The CDR3 region has the DNA TGCAGCGTTGAACCCTCACTAGCGGGAGCATACAATGAGCAGTTCTTC.

According to its frequency, this clone is medium-sized. This chain joins TRBV4-3 and TRBJ1-1; a weak D match, TRBD1 (5 bases). V gave up 0 bases and J gave up 11 bases, with 10 bases separating them. Germline loops: CDR1 LGHNA, CDR2 YSLEER. This CDR3 has 12 residues. CDR3 sequence: CASSQDVGPAFF. Written as DNA, the CDR3 is TGCGCCAGCAGCCAAGATGTGGGGCCTGCTTTCTTT.